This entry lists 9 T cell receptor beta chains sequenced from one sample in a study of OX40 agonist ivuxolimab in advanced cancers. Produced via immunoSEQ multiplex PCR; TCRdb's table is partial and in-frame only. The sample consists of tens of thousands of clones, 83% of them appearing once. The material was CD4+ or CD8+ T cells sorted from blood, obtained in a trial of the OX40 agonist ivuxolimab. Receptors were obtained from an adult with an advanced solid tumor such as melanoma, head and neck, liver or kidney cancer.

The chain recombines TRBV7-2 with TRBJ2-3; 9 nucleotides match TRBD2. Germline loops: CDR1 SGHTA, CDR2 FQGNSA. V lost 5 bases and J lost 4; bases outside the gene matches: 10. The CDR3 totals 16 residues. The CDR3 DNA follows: TGTGCCAGCAGCCACCCGCCTAGCGGGGCCGCAGATACGCAGTATTTT. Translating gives CASSHPPSGAADTQYF.

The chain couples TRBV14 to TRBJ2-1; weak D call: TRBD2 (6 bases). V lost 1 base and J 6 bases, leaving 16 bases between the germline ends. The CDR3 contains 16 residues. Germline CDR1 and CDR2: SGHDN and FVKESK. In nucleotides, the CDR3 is TGTGCCAGCAGCCAAGCAAGCCCTGCGGGGATCAATGAGCAGTTCTTC. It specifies CASSQASPAGINEQFF.

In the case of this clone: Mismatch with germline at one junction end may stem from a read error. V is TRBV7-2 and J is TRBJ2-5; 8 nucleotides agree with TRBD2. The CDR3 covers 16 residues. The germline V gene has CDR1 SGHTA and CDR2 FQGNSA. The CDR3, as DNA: TGTGCCAGCAGCGTAGCGGGGAAACCAGGGACTGAGACCCAGTACTTC. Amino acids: CASSVAGKPGTETQYF.

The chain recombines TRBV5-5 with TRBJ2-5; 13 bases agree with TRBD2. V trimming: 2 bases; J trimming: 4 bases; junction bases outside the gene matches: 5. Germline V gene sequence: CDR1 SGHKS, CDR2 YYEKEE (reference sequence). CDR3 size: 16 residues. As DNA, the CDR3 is TGTGCCAGCAGCTTACAGACTAGCGGGGGGAGAGAGACCCAGTACTTC. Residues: CASSLQTSGGRETQYF.

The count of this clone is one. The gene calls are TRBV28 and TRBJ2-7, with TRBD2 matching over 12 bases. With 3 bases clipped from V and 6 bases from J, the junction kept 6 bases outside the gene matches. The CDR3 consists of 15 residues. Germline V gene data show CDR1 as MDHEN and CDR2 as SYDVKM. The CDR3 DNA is TGTGCCAGCAGTTTGCTAGCGGGGGGGCCCAGCGAGCAGTACTTC. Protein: CASSLLAGGPSEQYF.

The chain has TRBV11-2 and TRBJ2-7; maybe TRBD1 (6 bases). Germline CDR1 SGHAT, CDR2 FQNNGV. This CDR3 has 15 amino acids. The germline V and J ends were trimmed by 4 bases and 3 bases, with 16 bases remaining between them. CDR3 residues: CASSWGLTGYYEQYF. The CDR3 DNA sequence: TGTGCCAGCAGCTGGGGTCTTACAGGGTACTACGAGCAGTACTTC.

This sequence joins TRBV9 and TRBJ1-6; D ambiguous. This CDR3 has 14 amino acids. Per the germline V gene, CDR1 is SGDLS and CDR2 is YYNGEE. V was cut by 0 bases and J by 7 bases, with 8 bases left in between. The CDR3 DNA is TGTGCCAGCAGCGTAGTAGCCGAAAATTCACCCCTCCACTTT. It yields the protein CASSVVAENSPLHF.

CDR3 nucleotides: TGTGCCAGCAGTGGACAGGGGGCGGGACGGAAATACTTC. It is translated as CASSGQGAGRKYF. The chain combines TRBV2 with TRBJ2-7; 10 bases map to TRBD1. The germline CDR1 and CDR2 sequences are SNHLY and FYNNEI. This CDR3 has 13 residues. J was trimmed by 13 bases and V by 4 bases; bases with no gene match: 10. Full variable domain (remainder filled in from reference TRBV2 and TRBJ2-7): EPEVTQTPSHQVTQMGQEVILRCVPISNHLYFYWYRQILGQKVEFLVSFYNNEISEKSEIFDDQFSVERPDGSNFTLKIRSTKLEDSAMYFCASSGQGAGRKYFGPGTRLTVT.

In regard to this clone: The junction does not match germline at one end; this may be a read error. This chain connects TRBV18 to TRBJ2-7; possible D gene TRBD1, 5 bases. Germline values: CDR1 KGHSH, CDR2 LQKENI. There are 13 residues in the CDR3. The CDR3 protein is CASSQAITYEQYF. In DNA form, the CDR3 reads TGTGCCAGTTCACAGGCGATAACCTACGAGCAGTACTTC.